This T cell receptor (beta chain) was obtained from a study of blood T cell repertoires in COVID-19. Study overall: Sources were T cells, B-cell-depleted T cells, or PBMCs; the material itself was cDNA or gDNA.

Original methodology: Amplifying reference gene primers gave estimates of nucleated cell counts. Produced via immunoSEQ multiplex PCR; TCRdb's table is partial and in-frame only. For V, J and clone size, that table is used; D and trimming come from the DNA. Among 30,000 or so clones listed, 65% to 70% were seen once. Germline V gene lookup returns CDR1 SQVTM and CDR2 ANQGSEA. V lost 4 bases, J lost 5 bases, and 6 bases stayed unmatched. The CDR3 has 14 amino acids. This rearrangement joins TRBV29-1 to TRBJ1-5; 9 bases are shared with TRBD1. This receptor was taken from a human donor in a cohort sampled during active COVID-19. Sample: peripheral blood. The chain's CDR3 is CSVVGTGRDQPQHF. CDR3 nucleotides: TGCAGCGTTGTGGGGACAGGGAGAGATCAGCCCCAGCATTTT. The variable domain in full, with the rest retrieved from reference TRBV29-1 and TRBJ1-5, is SAVISQKPSRDICQRGTSLTIQCQVDSQVTMMFWYRQQPGQSLTLIATANQGSEATYESGFVIDKFPISRPNLTFSTLTVSNMSPEDSSIYLCSVVGTGRDQPQHFGDGTRLSIL.